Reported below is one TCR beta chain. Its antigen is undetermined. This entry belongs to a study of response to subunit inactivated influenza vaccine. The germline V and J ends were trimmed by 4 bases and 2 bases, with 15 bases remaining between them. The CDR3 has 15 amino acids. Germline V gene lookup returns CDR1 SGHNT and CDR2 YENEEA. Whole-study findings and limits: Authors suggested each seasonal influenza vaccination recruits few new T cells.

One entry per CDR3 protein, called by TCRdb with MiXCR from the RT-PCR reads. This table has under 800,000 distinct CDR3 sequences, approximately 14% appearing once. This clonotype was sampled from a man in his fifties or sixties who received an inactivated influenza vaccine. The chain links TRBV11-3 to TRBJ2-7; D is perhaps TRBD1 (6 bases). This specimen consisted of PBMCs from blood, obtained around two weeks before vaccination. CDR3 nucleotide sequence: TGTGCCAGCAGCTCCGGACAGTTTCCTCCCTACGAGCAGTACTTC. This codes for CASSSGQFPPYEQYF. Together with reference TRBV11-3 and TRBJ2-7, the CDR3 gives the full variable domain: EAGVVQSPRYKIIEKKQPVAFWCNPISGHNTLYWYLQNLGQGPELLIRYENEEAVDDSQLPKDRFSAERLKGVDSTLKIQPAELGDSAVYLCASSSGQFPPYEQYFGPGTRLTVT.